This T cell receptor beta chain was sequenced for a study of blood T cell repertoires in COVID-19. In the original workflow: For nucleated cells, counts were estimated from reference gene primer amplification. Libraries were prepared by immunoSEQ multiplex PCR; TCRdb keeps only in-frame clonotypes and omits some of them. V and J calls and clone size are copied from that table; D and trimming were computed from the DNA. Here the sample spans some 700,000 clones, just under 90% being singletons. The CDR3 spans 15 residues. V was pared by 5 bases and J by 3 bases, with 7 bases of the junction left unmatched. The germline V gene encodes CDR1 SGHTA and CDR2 FQGNSA.

The chain carries TRBV7-2 and TRBJ1-5, with TRBD1 matching 7 bases. Sequencing was done on a sample of peripheral blood. The receptor's source is a woman under 30 with acute or convalescent COVID-19. CDR3 protein: CASSPQTGNNQPQHF. The CDR3 DNA sequence: TGTGCCAGCAGCCCGCAGACAGGGAACAATCAGCCCCAGCATTTT.